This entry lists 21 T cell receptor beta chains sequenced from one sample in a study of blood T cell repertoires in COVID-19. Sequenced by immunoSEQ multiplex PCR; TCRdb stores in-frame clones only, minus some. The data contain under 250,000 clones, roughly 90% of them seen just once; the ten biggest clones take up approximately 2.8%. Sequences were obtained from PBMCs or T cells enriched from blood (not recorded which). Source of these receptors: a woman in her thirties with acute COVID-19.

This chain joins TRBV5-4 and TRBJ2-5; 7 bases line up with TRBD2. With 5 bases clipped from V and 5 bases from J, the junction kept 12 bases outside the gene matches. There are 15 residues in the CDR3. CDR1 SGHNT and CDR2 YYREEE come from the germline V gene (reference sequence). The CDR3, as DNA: TGTGCCAGCAGTCCTATGGGAGGGGCAAGGGAGACCCAGTACTTC. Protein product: CASSPMGGARETQYF.

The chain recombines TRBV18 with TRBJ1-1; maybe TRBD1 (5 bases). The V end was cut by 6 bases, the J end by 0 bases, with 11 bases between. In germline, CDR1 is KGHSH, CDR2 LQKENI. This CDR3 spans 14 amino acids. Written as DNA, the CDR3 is TGTGCCAGCTCCGTGGGGGGACTGAACACTGAAGCTTTCTTT. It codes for CASSVGGLNTEAFF.

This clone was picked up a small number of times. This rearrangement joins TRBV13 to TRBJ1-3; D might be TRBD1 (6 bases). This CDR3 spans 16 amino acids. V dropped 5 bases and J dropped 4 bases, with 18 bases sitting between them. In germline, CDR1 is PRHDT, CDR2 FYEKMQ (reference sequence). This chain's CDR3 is CASSQTTTGRGNTIYF. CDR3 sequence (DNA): TGTGCCAGCAGCCAAACGACAACAGGGCGGGGAAACACCATATATTTT. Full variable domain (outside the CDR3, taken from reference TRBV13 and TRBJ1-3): AAGVIQSPRHLIKEKRETATLKCYPIPRHDTVYWYQQGPGQDPQFLISFYEKMQSDKGSIPDRFSAQQFSDYHSELNMSSLELGDSALYFCASSQTTTGRGNTIYFGEGSWLTVV.

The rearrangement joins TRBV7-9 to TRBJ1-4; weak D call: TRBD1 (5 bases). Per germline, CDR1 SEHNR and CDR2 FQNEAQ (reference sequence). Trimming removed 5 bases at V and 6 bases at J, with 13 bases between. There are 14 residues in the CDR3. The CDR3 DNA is TGTGCCAGCAGCCCCTATAAGGGGCATGAAAAACTGTTTTTT. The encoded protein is CASSPYKGHEKLFF.

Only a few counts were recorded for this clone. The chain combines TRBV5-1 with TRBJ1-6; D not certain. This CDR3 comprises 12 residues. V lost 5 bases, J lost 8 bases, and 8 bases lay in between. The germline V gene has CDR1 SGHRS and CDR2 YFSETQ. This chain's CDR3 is CASREGDSPLHF. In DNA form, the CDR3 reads TGCGCCAGCAGGGAGGGAGATTCACCCCTCCACTTT. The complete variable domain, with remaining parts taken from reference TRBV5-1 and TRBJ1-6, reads KAGVTQTPRYLIKTRGQQVTLSCSPISGHRSVSWYQQTPGQGLQFLFEYFSETQRNKGNFPGRFSGRQFSNSRSEMNVSTLELGDSALYLCASREGDSPLHFGNGTRLTVT.

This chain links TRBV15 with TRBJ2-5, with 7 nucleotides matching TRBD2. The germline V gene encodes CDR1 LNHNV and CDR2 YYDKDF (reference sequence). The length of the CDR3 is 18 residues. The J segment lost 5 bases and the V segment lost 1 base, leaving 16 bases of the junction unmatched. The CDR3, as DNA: TGTGCCACCAGCAGAGGACGAAATATAGCGGGCCTGGGGGAGACCCAGTACTTC. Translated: CATSRGRNIAGLGETQYF.

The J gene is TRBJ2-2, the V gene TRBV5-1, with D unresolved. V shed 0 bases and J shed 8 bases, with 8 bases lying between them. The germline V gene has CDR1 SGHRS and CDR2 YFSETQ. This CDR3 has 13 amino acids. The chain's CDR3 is CASSLDEMGELFF. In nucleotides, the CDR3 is TGCGCCAGCAGCTTGGACGAGATGGGGGAGCTGTTTTTT.

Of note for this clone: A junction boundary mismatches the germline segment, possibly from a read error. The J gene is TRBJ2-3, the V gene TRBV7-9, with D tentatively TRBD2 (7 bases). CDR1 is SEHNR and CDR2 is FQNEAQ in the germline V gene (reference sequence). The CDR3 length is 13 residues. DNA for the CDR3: TGTGCCAGCAGCTTAGCGGACAGCGCGACGCGGGAGTTT. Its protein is CASSLADSATREF.

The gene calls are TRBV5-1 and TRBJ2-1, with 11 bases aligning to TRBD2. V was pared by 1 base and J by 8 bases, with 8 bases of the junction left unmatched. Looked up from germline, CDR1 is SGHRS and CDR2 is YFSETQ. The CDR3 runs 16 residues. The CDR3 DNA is TGCGCCAGCAGCTTGTCCCCTAGCGGGGGGAGGTATGAGCAGTTCTTC. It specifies CASSLSPSGGRYEQFF.

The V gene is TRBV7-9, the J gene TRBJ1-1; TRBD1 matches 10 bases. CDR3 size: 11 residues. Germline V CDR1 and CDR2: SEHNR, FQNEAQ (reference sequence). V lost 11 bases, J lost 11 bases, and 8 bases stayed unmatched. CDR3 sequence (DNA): TGTGCCGCGAGGGACAGGGGTGATGCTTTCTTT. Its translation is CAARDRGDAFF.

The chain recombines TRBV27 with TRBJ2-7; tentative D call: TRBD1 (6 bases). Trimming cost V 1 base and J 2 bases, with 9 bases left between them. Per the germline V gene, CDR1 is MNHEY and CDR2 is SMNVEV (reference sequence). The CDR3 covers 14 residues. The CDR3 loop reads CASSLLDRTYEQYF. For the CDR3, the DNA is TGTGCCAGCAGTTTATTAGACAGGACCTACGAGCAGTACTTC.

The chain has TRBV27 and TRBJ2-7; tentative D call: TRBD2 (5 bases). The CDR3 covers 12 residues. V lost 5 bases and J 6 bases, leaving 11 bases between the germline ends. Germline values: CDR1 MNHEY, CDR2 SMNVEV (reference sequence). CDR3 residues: CASSDGVGEQYF. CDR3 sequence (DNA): TGTGCCAGCAGTGACGGGGTTGGCGAGCAGTACTTC.

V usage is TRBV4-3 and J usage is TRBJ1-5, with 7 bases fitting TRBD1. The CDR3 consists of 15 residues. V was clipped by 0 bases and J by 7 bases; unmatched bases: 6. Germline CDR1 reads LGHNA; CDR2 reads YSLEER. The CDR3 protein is CASSQDSTGLQPQHF. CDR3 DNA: TGCGCCAGCAGCCAAGACTCGACAGGGCTGCAGCCCCAGCATTTT.

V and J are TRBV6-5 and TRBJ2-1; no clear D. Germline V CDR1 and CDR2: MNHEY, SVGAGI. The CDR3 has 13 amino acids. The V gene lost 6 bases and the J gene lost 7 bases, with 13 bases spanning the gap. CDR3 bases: TGTGCCAGCAGGCCCCATCTAGAAAATGAGCAGTTCTTC. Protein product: CASRPHLENEQFF.

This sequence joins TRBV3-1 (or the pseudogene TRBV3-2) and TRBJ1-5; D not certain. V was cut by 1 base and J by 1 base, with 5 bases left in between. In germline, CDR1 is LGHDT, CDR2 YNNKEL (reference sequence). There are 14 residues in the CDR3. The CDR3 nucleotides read TGTGCCAGCAGCCAAGTGGGCAGCAATCAGCCCCAGCATTTT. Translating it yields CASSQVGSNQPQHF.

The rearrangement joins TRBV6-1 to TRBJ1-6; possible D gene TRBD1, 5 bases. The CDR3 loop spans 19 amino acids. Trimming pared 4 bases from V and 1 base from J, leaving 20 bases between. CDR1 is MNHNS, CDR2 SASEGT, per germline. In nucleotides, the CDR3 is TGTGCCAGCAGTGTGCGGGGCAGGGATCTGAGGTCCTATAATTCACCCCTCCACTTT. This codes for CASSVRGRDLRSYNSPLHF.

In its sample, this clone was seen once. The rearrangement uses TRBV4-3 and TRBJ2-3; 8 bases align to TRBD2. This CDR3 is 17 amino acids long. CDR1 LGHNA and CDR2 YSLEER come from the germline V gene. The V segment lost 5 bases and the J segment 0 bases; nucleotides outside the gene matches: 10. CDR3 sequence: CASSSWRGATSTDTQYF. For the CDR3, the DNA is TGCGCCAGCAGCTCGTGGCGGGGGGCGACTAGCACAGATACGCAGTATTTT.

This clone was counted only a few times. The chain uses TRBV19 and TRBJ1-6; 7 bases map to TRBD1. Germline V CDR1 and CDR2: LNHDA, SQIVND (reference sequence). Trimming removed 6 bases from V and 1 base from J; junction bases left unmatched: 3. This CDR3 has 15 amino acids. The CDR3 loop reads CASRYRGSYNSPLHF. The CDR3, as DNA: TGTGCCAGTAGGTACAGGGGATCCTATAATTCACCCCTCCACTTT.

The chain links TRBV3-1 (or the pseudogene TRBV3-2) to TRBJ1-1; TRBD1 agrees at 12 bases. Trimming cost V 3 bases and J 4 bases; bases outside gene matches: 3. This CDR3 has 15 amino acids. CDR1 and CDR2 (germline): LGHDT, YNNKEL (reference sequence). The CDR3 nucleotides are TGTGCCAGCAGCCAGGGGACAGGGGGCGGCACTGAAGCTTTCTTT. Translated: CASSQGTGGGTEAFF.

The CDR3 coding sequence is TGTGCCAGCAGTGAATCCTCAGAGAACACTGAAGCTTTCTTT. It translates to CASSESSENTEAFF. The rearrangement links TRBV6-1 to TRBJ1-1; the D is unclear. V shed 2 bases and J shed 1 base, with 8 bases lying between them. The CDR3 length is 14 residues. In germline, CDR1 is MNHNS, CDR2 SASEGT.

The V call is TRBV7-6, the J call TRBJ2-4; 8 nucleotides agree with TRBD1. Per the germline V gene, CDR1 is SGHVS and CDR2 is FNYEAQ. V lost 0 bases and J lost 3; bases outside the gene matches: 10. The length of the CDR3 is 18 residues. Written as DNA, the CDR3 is TGTGCCAGCAGCTTAGCTGCGACTGGACAGGGCTTCAAAAACATTCAGTACTTC. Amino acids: CASSLAATGQGFKNIQYF.